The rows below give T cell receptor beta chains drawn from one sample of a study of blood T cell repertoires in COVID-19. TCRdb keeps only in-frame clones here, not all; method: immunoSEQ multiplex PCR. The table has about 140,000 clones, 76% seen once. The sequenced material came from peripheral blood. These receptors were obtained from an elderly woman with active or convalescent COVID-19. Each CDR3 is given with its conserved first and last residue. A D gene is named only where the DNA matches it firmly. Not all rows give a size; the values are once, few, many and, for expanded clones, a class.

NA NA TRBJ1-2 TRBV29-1 TGCAGCGTTGAGGGGGGGCTAATTAACTATGGCTACACCTTC CSVEGGLINYGYTF
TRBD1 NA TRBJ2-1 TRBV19 TGTGCCAGCAGGGGGTCCTCCTACAATGAGCAGTTCTTC CASRGSSYNEQFF
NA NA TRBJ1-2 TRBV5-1 TGCGCCAGCAGCTTGGTGGTATCGGGCTATGGCTACACCTTC CASSLVVSGYGYTF
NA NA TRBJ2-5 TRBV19 TGTGCCAGTAGTATTCCTGCAGGAACACAAGAGACCCAGTACTTC CASSIPAGTQETQYF
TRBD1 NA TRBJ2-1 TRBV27 TGTGCCAGCAGATCCGGACAGGGAGATTACAATGAGCAGTTCTTC CASRSGQGDYNEQFF
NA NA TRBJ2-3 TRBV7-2 TGTGCCAGCAGCTACCGGATGAGGGGGTTGTGGGGCCCAGATACGCAGTATTTT CASSYRMRGLWGPDTQYF
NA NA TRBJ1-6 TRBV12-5 TGTGCTAGTGGTTTGGTACTTCCAGGGATTACTAATAAAGGCTCCTATAATTCACCCCTCCACTTT CASGLVLPGITNKGSYNSPLHF
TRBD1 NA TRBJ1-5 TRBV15 TGTGCCACCAGCAGAGAGGACAGGGCCCATCAGCCCCAGCATTTT CATSREDRAHQPQHF
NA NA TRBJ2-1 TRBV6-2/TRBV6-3 TGTGCCAGCAGTTACGTGGGGGGGGCCAACAATGAGCAGTTCTTC CASSYVGGANNEQFF
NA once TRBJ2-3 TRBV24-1 TGTGCCACCAGTGATTGGGGGGTAGGCACAGATACGCAGTATTTT CATSDWGVGTDTQYF
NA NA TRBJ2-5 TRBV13 TGTGCCAGCAGCTTAGCAGGGTACCAAGAGACCCAGTACTTC CASSLAGYQETQYF
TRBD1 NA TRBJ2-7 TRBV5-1 TGCGCCAGCAGCCCTACAGGGGACGGAGCCTACGAGCAGTACTTC CASSPTGDGAYEQYF
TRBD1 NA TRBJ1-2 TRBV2 TGTGCCAGCAGACCCCAGGGGGCTAACTATGGCTACACCTTC CASRPQGANYGYTF
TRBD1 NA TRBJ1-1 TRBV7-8 TGTGCCAGCAGCCCGAATCCGGGACAGGCATATACCAGTGAAGCTTTCTTT CASSPNPGQAYTSEAFF
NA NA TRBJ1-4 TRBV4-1 TGCGCCAGCAGCCAAGATTTAGCCAGGGTTTATGAAAAACTGTTTTTT CASSQDLARVYEKLFF
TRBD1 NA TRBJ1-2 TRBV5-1 TGCGCCAGCAGCTTTGGAACAGGGGCTGGGGGCTACACCTTC CASSFGTGAGGYTF
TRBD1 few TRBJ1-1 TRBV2 TGTGCCAGCAGGGGGACAGGGCGGGGCACTGAAGCTTTCTTT CASRGTGRGTEAFF
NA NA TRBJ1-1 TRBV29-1 TGCAGCGTCGGGGATAACACTGAAGCTTTCTTT CSVGDNTEAFF
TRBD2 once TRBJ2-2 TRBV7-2 TGTGCCAGCAGCTCGCCGGGACTAGCGGGGGGCATCGGGGAGCTGTTTTTT CASSSPGLAGGIGELFF
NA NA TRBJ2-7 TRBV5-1 TGCGCCAGCAGCACAAACCAGATAAACTCCTACGAGCAGTACTTC CASSTNQINSYEQYF
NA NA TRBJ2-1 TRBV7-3 TGTGCCAGCAGCTCCCCCTCCAATGAGCAGTTCTTC CASSSPSNEQFF
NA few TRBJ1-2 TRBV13 TGTGCCAGCAGCACCCACTCACAGGGAAGCTATGGCTACACCTTC CASSTHSQGSYGYTF
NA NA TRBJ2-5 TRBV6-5 TGTGCCAGCACCGTCGGGGGACTGGGGGTGGAGACCCAGTACTTC CASTVGGLGVETQYF
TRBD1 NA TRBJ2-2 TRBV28 TGTGCCAGCAGTCTCCGGGACAGGGTGGTTGGGGAGCTGTTTTTT CASSLRDRVVGELFF
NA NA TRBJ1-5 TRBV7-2 TGTGCCAGCAGCTTAGTTATTAGCAATCAGCCCCAGCATTTT CASSLVISNQPQHF
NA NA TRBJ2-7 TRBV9 TGTGCCAGCAGCGTAGGTGGGGGGGCTCAATACGAGCAGTACTTC CASSVGGGAQYEQYF
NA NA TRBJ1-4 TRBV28 TGTGCCAGCAGGCCGTCCGTTGCGGAAAAACTGTTTTTT CASRPSVAEKLFF
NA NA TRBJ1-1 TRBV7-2 TGTGCCAGCAGCCAAAGATCATTCGACGGGACTGAAGCTTTCTTT CASSQRSFDGTEAFF
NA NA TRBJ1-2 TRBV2 TGTGCCAGCGGACAGAATAACTATGGCTACACCTTC CASGQNNYGYTF
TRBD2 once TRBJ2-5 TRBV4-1 TGCGCCAGCAGCGGGACTAACCAAGAGACCCAGTACTTC CASSGTNQETQYF
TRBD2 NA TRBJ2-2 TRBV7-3 TGTGCCAGCAGCTTCCAGGGGGGACTAGCGTCTTCCGGGGAGCTGTTTTTT CASSFQGGLASSGELFF
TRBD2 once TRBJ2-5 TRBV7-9 TGTGCCAGCAGCTTAGCTCCTAGCGGGGGACAAGAGACCCAGTACTTC CASSLAPSGGQETQYF
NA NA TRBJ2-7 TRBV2 TGTGCCAGCAGGGGTACAGGGCGGAACGAGCAGTACTTC CASRGTGRNEQYF
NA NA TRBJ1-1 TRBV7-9 TGTGCCAGCAGTCGTAGCAGGGGACAAAACACTGAAGCTTTCTTT CASSRSRGQNTEAFF
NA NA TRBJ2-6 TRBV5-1 TGCGCCAGCAGACCAATGGGGGGCTCTGGGGCCAACGTCCTGACTTTC CASRPMGGSGANVLTF
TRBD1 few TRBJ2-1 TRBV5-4 TGTGCCAGCAGCTCTGACAGGGGGTCCTACAATGAGCAGTTCTTC CASSSDRGSYNEQFF
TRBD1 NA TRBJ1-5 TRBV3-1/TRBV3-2 TGTGCCAGCAGCCAATTCAGGGGGCGCATCGGGCGGTCGAATAGCAATCAGCCCCAGCATTTT CASSQFRGRIGRSNSNQPQHF
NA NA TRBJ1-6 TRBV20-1 TGCAGTGCTAGTGGGCGGGGCGCACCCCTCCACTTT CSASGRGAPLHF
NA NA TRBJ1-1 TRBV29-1 TGCAGCGTTGAAGGGGGCGGAGGGAGGGAAGCTTTCTTT CSVEGGGGREAFF
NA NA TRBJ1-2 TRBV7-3 TGTGCCAGCAGCTTACAGCCAGGGGTCTATGGCTACACCTTC CASSLQPGVYGYTF
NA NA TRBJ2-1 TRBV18 TGTGCCAGCTCACCCCTAGAGAGACTAAACTACGGAGGCTCCTACAATGAGCAGTTCTTC CASSPLERLNYGGSYNEQFF
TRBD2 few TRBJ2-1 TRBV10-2 TGCGCCAGCAGTCGAGGACTAGCGGGTGTTGATGAGCAGTTCTTC CASSRGLAGVDEQFF
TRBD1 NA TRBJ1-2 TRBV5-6 TGTGCCAGCAGTAGACCGGGACAGAGTATCTATGGCTACACCTTC CASSRPGQSIYGYTF
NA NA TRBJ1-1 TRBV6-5 TGTGCCAGCAGCCGAAAGGACAGGAACACTGAAGCTTTCTTT CASSRKDRNTEAFF
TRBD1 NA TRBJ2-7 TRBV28 TGTGCCAGCAGAGGAACGGGGACAGGGACCAACGAGCAGTACTTC CASRGTGTGTNEQYF
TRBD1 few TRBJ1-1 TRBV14 TGTGCCAGCAGCCCCTTTACCGGGACAGGGGGCATGAACACTGAAGCTTTCTTT CASSPFTGTGGMNTEAFF
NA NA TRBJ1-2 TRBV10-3 TGTGCCGTACTAGACACCACTAACTATGGCTACACCTTC CAVLDTTNYGYTF
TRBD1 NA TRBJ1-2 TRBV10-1 TGCGCCAGCACTGAGACAGGGGTCTTACGGTATGGCTACACCTTC CASTETGVLRYGYTF
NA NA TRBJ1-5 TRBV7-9 TGTGCCAGCAGCTTAGATCGGGGAGGGCAGCCCCAGCATTTT CASSLDRGGQPQHF
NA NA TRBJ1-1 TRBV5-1 TGCGCCAGCAGCTCGCGGGGTATACACACTGAAGCTTTCTTT CASSSRGIHTEAFF
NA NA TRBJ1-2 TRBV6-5 TGTGCCAGCAGTTATAGTAGGGGCCTCTATGGCTACACCTTC CASSYSRGLYGYTF
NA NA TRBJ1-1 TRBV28 TGTGCCAGCAGTTTCGTCTCTGAAGCTTTCTTT CASSFVSEAFF
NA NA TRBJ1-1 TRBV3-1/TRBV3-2 TGTGCCAGCAGCCAGGGGCCCACTGAAGCTTTCTTT CASSQGPTEAFF
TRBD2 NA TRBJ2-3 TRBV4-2 TGTGCCAGCAGCCAACGTCCCGGGACTAGCGAGGGGGTCTCGGATACGCAGTATTTT CASSQRPGTSEGVSDTQYF
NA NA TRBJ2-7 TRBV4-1 TGCGCCAGCAGCCATTCTAGGGGAACCTACGAGCAGTACTTC CASSHSRGTYEQYF
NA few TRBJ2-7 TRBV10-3 TGTGCCATCAGCGCAGGGCTTGGGCAGTACTTC CAISAGLGQYF
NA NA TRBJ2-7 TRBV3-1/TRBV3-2 TGTGCCAGCAGCCGGCAGTACGAGCAGTACTTC CASSRQYEQYF
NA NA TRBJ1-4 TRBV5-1 TGCGCCAGCAGCTTGACATCCACTAATGAAAAACTGTTTTTT CASSLTSTNEKLFF
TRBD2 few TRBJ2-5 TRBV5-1 TGCGCCAGCAGCCCGGGACTAGCGGGGGGGATCCAAGAGACCCAGTACTTC CASSPGLAGGIQETQYF